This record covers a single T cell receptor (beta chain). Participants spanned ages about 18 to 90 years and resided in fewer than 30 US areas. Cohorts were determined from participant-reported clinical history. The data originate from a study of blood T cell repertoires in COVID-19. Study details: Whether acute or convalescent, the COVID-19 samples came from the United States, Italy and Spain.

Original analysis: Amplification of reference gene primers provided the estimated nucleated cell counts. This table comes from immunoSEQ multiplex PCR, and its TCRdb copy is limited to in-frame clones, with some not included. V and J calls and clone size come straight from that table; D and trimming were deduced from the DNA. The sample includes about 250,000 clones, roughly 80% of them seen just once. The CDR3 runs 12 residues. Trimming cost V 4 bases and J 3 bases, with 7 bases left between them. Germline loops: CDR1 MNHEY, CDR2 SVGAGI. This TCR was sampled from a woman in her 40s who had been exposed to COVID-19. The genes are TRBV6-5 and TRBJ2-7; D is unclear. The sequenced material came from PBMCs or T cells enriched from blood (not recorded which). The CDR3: CASSSRSYEQYF. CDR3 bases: TGTGCCAGCAGTTCCAGAAGCTACGAGCAGTACTTC.